A single sample gave rise to the 8 T cell receptor beta chains below, sequenced in a study of spatial heterogeneity in lung cancer. TCRdb redid the calling of the 5' RACE reads with MiXCR, one entry per CDR3 protein. Of some 9,800 distinct CDR3 sequences in the sample, 6% to 7% were seen once. No antigen has been assigned to these receptors. Time point: sample taken at primary tumor resection. Study-wide results and limits: In tumors, expanded intratumoral alpha and beta TCR counts tracked mutation counts.

The sample consisted of lung tumor tissue, taken at surgery. These receptors were taken from a male donor with early-stage non-small cell lung cancer.

This clonotype was counted ten times or more. The chain has TRBV14 and TRBJ1-2; 11 nucleotides align to TRBD1. The germline gives CDR1 SGHDN, CDR2 FVKESK. J was trimmed by 8 bases and V by 1 base; bases with no gene match: 15. The CDR3 consists of 18 residues. CDR3: CASSQVPPGTGGSKGYTF. In DNA, the CDR3 is TGTGCCAGCAGCCAAGTCCCCCCCGGGACAGGGGGAAGCAAAGGCTACACCTTC.

This clonotype was counted at least ten times. DNA for the CDR3: TGCAGTGCTTCGCATCCGGGACTACGCACCGGGGAGCTGTTTTTT. Protein sequence: CSASHPGLRTGELFF. The V call is TRBV20-1, the J call TRBJ2-2; 7 bases are shared with TRBD2. Germline V gene data show CDR1 as DFQATT and CDR2 as SNEGSKA (reference sequence). V was pared by 5 bases and J by 4 bases, with 10 bases of the junction left unmatched. The CDR3 consists of 15 residues.

Many counts were recorded for this clonotype. The chain recombines TRBV3-1 with TRBJ1-1; D not certain. V gave up 6 bases and J gave up 1 base, with 12 bases separating them. CDR1 is LGHDT and CDR2 is YNNKEL in the germline V gene (reference sequence). This CDR3 region has 14 residues. CDR3 residues: CASSPQLGNTEAFF. CDR3 DNA: TGTGCCAGCAGTCCTCAGCTCGGGAACACTGAAGCTTTCTTT.

By sample fraction, this clonotype is medium-sized. The CDR3 here is CASNLADTQYF. The CDR3, as DNA: TGTGCCAGCAACCTAGCAGATACGCAGTATTTT. This chain connects TRBV7-9 to TRBJ2-3; D gene unclear. This CDR3 is built from 11 residues. The ends were cut back, 7 bases at V and 4 bases at J, with 6 bases in the middle. Germline V gene lookup returns CDR1 SEHNR and CDR2 FQNEAQ (reference sequence).

Judged by abundance, this clonotype is medium-sized. The V gene is TRBV28, the J gene TRBJ1-5; D remains unclear. The CDR3 runs to 12 residues. The V gene's germline CDR1 is MDHEN and CDR2 SYDVKM. Trimming cost V 6 bases and J 12 bases, with 15 bases left between them. The CDR3 DNA sequence: TGTGCCAGCAGCCCACCCGGGTCCTTCCAGCATTTT. It specifies CASSPPGSFQHF.

The table lists this clonotype with many counts. The CDR3 region has the DNA TGTGCTAGTGGTTTGGCATCGACAGGGGGGGAAAAACTGTTTTTT. Translating it yields CASGLASTGGEKLFF. The chain links TRBV12-5 to TRBJ1-4; TRBD1 aligns across 9 bases. This CDR3 has 15 residues. Germline CDR1 LGHNT, CDR2 FRNRAP. The ends lost 1 base at V and 8 bases at J; junction bases unmatched: 5. The full variable domain, in which reference TRBV12-5 and TRBJ1-4 provide the parts outside the CDR3, is DARVTQTPRHKVTEMGQEVTMRCQPILGHNTVFWYRQTMMQGLELLAYFRNRAPLDDSGMPKDRFSAEMPDATLATLKIQPSEPRDSAVYFCASGLASTGGEKLFFGSGTQLSVL.

This clonotype was seen at least ten times. The rearrangement links TRBV14 to TRBJ2-3, with 11 bases fitting TRBD2. Germline loops: CDR1 SGHDN, CDR2 FVKESK. This CDR3 comprises 18 residues. J gave up 5 bases and V 3 bases, and 13 bases lay outside the gene matches. DNA of the CDR3: TGTGCCAGCAGCCAGAACCTCCACTCCACTAGCGGGGGAGATACGCAGTATTTT. This codes for CASSQNLHSTSGGDTQYF.

In its sample, this clonotype was seen many times. The DNA of the CDR3 is TGCGCCAGCAGCTTTGGCGCGGGGAACTACGAGCAGTACGTC. It is translated as CASSFGAGNYEQYV. The rearrangement joins TRBV5-1 to TRBJ2-7, with D possibly TRBD2 on 6 matching bases. Trimming removed 2 bases from V and 3 bases from J, with 12 bases in between. The CDR3 spans 14 residues. CDR1 is SGHRS, CDR2 YFSETQ, per germline.